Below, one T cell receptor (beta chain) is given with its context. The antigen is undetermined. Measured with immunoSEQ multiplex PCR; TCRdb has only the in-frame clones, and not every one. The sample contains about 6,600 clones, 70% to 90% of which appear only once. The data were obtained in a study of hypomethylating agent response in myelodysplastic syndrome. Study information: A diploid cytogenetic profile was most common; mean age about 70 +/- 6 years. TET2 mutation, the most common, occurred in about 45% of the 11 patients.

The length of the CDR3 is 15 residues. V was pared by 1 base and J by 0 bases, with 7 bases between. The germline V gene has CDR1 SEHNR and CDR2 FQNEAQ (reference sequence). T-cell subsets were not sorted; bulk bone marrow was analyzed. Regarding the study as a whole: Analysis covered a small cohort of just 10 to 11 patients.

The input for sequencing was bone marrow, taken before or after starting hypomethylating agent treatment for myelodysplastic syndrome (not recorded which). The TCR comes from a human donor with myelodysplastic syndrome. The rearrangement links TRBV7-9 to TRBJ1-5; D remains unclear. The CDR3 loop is CASSLGTHSNQPQHF. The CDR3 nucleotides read TGTGCCAGCAGCTTAGGGACCCATAGCAATCAGCCCCAGCATTTT.